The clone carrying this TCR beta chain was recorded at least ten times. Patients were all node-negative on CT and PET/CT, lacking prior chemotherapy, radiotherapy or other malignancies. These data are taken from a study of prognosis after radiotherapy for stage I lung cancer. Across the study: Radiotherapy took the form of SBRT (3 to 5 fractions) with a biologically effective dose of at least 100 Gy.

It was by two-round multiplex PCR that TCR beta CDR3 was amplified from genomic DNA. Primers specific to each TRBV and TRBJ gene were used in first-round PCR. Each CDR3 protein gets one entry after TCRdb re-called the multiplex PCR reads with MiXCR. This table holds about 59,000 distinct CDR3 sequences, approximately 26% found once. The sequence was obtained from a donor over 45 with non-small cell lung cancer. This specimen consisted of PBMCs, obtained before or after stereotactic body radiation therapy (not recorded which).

The CDR3 region has the DNA TGCAGTGCCCCTGAAGGGAACTATGGCTACACCTTC. It translates to CSAPEGNYGYTF. This chain joins TRBV20-1 and TRBJ1-2; D gene ambiguous. In germline, CDR1 is DFQATT, CDR2 SNEGSKA (reference sequence). This CDR3 contains 12 residues. V lost 6 bases and J 2 bases, leaving 10 bases between the germline ends.